This T cell receptor (beta chain) was profiled in a study of OX40 agonist ivuxolimab in advanced cancers. The CDR3 runs to 14 residues. Deletions cut 11 bases from V and 6 bases from J, with 23 bases between. Germline lookup yields CDR1 MDHEN and CDR2 SYDVKM. TCRdb's table, derived via immunoSEQ multiplex PCR, lists solely in-frame clones and lacks some. The data contain 40,000 to 55,000 clones, around 93% of them singletons. The chain uses TRBV28 and TRBJ2-7; a possible D gene is TRBD1 (6 bases). This sequence originates from an adult with an advanced solid tumor such as melanoma, head and neck, liver or kidney cancer. This material consisted of CD4+ or CD8+ T cells sorted from blood, taken in a trial of the OX40 agonist ivuxolimab. This chain's CDR3 is CASLLGRGRCEQYF. The CDR3 DNA reads as TGTGCCTCGCTTTTGGGCAGGGGAAGGTGCGAGCAGTACTTC.